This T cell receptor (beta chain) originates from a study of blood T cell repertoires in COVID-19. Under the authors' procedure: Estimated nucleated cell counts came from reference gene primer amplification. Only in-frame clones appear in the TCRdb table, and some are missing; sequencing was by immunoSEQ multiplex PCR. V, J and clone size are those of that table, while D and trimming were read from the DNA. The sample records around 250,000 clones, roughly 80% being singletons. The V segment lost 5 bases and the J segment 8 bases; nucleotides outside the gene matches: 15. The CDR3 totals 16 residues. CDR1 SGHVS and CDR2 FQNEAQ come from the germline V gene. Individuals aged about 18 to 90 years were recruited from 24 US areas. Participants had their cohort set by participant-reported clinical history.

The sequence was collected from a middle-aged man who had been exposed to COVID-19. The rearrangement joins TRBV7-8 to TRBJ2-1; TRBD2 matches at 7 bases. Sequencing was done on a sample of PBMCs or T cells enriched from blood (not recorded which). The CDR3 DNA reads TGTGCCAGCAGCCCGAGAGAGAGCGGGATCAGCTATGAGCAGTTCTTC. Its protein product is CASSPRESGISYEQFF.